These 21 T cell receptor beta chains were all obtained from the same sample, sequenced in a study of cytomegalovirus exposure and HLA in healthy donors. The PCR was carried out with 60 Vbeta primers and 13 Jbeta primers. The method was immunoSEQ multiplex PCR; TCRdb's version includes in-frame clones alone and lacks a portion of them. The sample carries roughly 150,000 clones, about 64% recorded once. Sequenced material: PBMCs. These receptors all come from a woman aged 25 to 45 in good health and CMV-seropositive.

The DNA of the CDR3 is TGTGCCAGCAGCTGGGGAGGACAGGGAAACTATGGCTACACCTTC. Amino acid sequence: CASSWGGQGNYGYTF. The chain is built from TRBV5-5 and TRBJ1-2, with TRBD1 matching 8 bases. Unmatched junction bases numbered 6, after V lost 3 bases and J lost 2 bases. This CDR3 spans 15 amino acids. Germline CDR1 reads SGHKS; CDR2 reads YYEKEE (reference sequence).

Only a few counts were recorded for this clone. The V and J genes are TRBV6-6 and TRBJ2-3; D is undetermined. The CDR3 totals 15 residues. V lost 6 bases and J 3 bases, leaving 16 bases between the germline ends. The V gene's germline CDR1 is MNHNY and CDR2 SVGAGI (reference sequence). This chain's CDR3 is CASSFVLVPTDTQYF. CDR3 in DNA: TGTGCCAGCAGCTTCGTACTGGTCCCAACAGATACGCAGTATTTT.

The chain carries TRBV5-1 and TRBJ1-1; tentative D call: TRBD1 (6 bases). Between the trimmed V and J ends, which lost 4 bases and 1 base, there was a span of 20 bases. This CDR3 contains 17 residues. Germline V gene lookup returns CDR1 SGHRS and CDR2 YFSETQ. The DNA for the CDR3 is TGCGCCAGCAGCCAACACATATCCGGGACAAGGAACACTGAAGCTTTCTTT. Amino acids: CASSQHISGTRNTEAFF.

This rearrangement joins TRBV6-6 to TRBJ1-1; D is unresolved. Trimming took 2 bases from V and 4 from J, leaving 8 bases between them. Per germline, CDR1 MNHNY and CDR2 SVGAGI (reference sequence). This CDR3 is 13 amino acids long. The CDR3, as DNA: TGTGCCAGCAGTTACGCACAGACCACTGAAGCTTTCTTT. Protein sequence: CASSYAQTTEAFF.

The V and J genes are TRBV7-2 and TRBJ1-1; D is unclear. V was pared by 1 base and J by 1 base, with 4 bases between. The CDR3 covers 13 residues. CDR1 and CDR2 (germline): SGHTA, FQGNSA. CDR3 sequence: CASSLGRNTEAFF. In DNA form, the CDR3 reads TGTGCCAGCAGCTTAGGTCGGAACACTGAAGCTTTCTTT.

This clone was found a few times. The chain joins TRBV2 to TRBJ2-5; 11 positions agree with TRBD1. The CDR3 covers 12 residues. The trim removed 6 bases at V and 9 bases at J, leaving 3 bases unmatched. Germline-derived CDR1 and CDR2 are SNHLY and FYNNEI. The chain's CDR3 is CASSGQGAAQYF. CDR3 nucleotides: TGTGCCAGCAGCGGACAGGGGGCAGCCCAGTACTTC.

The chain has TRBV23-1 and TRBJ2-7, with D possibly matching TRBD2 (6 bases). TRBV23-1 is sorted into the ORF group, with uncertain function. Deletions cut 2 bases from V and 6 bases from J, with 11 bases between. This CDR3 comprises 13 residues. The CDR3 nucleotides read TGCGCCAGCAGTCAAGCGGCGGGGCTCGAGCAGTACTTC. Translated, it gives CASSQAAGLEQYF.

In this sample, this clone turned up once. J is TRBJ2-3 and V is TRBV10-1; 9 bases fit TRBD1. Germline V CDR1 and CDR2: WNHNN, SYGVQD (reference sequence). V lost 2 bases to trimming and J lost 5 bases; unmatched junction nucleotides: 2. The CDR3 runs to 14 residues. The CDR3 reads CASSETGGLDTQYF. CDR3 DNA: TGCGCCAGCAGTGAGACAGGGGGCTTAGATACGCAGTATTTT.

CDR3 loop: CASSFSKTGLRNEQFF. Here the CDR3 DNA reads TGTGCCAGCAGCTTCTCAAAAACAGGGTTGCGGAATGAGCAGTTCTTC. The chain combines TRBV7-2 with TRBJ2-1, with D maybe TRBD1 (6 bases). Germline CDR1 and CDR2: SGHTA and FQGNSA. V was trimmed by 3 bases and J by 7 bases, leaving 19 bases between them. The CDR3 length is 16 residues.

Only one count was recorded for this clone. This rearrangement joins TRBV9 to TRBJ1-2; TRBD1 agrees at 7 bases. The CDR3 consists of 13 residues. After removal of 1 base from V and 8 bases from J, the junction contained 5 bases not matched to a gene. Germline V gene sequence: CDR1 SGDLS, CDR2 YYNGEE. CDR3 nucleotides: TGTGCCAGCAGCGTACAGGGGGTGGAGGGCTACACCTTC. Protein sequence: CASSVQGVEGYTF.

This clone has a handful of counts. CDR3 region: CASSSGNNQPQHF. In DNA, the CDR3 is TGTGCCAGCAGCTCGGGGAACAATCAGCCCCAGCATTTT. The gene calls are TRBV4-2 and TRBJ1-5; no firm D call. CDR1 LGHNA and CDR2 YNFKEQ come from the germline V gene. The CDR3 spans 13 residues. V was clipped by 5 bases and J by 3 bases, with 8 bases between them.

The rearrangement uses TRBV18 and TRBJ1-2, with a possible D match to TRBD1 (5 bases). The CDR3 has 16 amino acids. Germline lookup yields CDR1 KGHSH and CDR2 LQKENI. V lost 2 bases and J 4 bases, leaving 17 bases between the germline ends. The CDR3 here is CASSPGGVQRFYGYTF. CDR3 bases: TGTGCCAGCTCACCAGGGGGGGTTCAGCGGTTCTATGGCTACACCTTC.

This clone occurred a few times. The chain uses TRBV19 and TRBJ1-2, with a weak D call TRBD1 (6 bases). Germline CDR1 and CDR2: LNHDA and SQIVND (reference sequence). The CDR3 consists of 13 residues. Deletions cut 6 bases from V and 4 bases from J, with 12 bases between. CDR3 in DNA: TGTGCCAGTAGGGACAGCCAGATCTATGGCTACACCTTC. It codes for CASRDSQIYGYTF.

V is TRBV7-6 and J is TRBJ2-7, with D tentatively TRBD2 (5 bases). Germline CDR1 SGHVS, CDR2 FNYEAQ. Trimming shortened V by 3 bases and J by 4 bases, and 19 bases separated the two germline ends. The CDR3 covers 16 residues. CDR3 DNA sequence: TGTGCCAGCAGCTTTGGTGCCCGGACTCAGAGTTACGAGCAGTACTTC. This translates into CASSFGARTQSYEQYF.

This clone has just a few counts. The CDR3 loop reads CASSPRPGTTYEQYF. CDR3 DNA sequence: TGTGCCAGTAGTCCAAGACCAGGGACAACCTACGAGCAGTACTTC. This chain joins TRBV19 and TRBJ2-7; tentatively, D is TRBD1 (6 bases). Germline assignment: CDR1 LNHDA and CDR2 SQIVND (reference sequence). The CDR3 consists of 15 residues. The V and J ends lost 5 bases and 2 bases respectively, with 16 bases between them.

This clone was detected once. J is TRBJ2-1 and V is TRBV5-6; TRBD2 might be the D (5 bases). Germline lookup yields CDR1 SGHDT and CDR2 YYEEEE. V was trimmed by 0 bases and J by 3 bases, leaving 7 bases between them. CDR3 length: 14 amino acids. The chain's CDR3 is CASSLGGIYNEQFF. CDR3 sequence (DNA): TGTGCCAGCAGCTTGGGAGGGATCTACAATGAGCAGTTCTTC.

This clone was seen a few times. The J gene is TRBJ2-7, the V gene TRBV7-9; D is possibly TRBD2 (5 bases). CDR1 SEHNR and CDR2 FQNEAQ come from the germline V gene (reference sequence). This CDR3 has 13 amino acids. The V gene lost 1 base and the J gene lost 4 bases, with 8 bases spanning the gap. CDR3 DNA sequence: TGTGCCAGCAGCTTAGACGGGATATACGAGCAGTACTTC. The encoded protein is CASSLDGIYEQYF.

This clone has only a few counts. The chain joins TRBV5-1 to TRBJ1-1, with D hard to call. Germline V CDR1 and CDR2: SGHRS, YFSETQ. Trimming stripped 4 bases from V and 1 base from J, with 11 bases between. This CDR3 spans 14 amino acids. The CDR3 region is CASSAQTANTEAFF. CDR3 nucleotides: TGCGCCAGCAGCGCCCAAACAGCGAACACTGAAGCTTTCTTT. The whole variable domain, filled in from reference TRBV5-1 and TRBJ1-1, reads KAGVTQTPRYLIKTRGQQVTLSCSPISGHRSVSWYQQTPGQGLQFLFEYFSETQRNKGNFPGRFSGRQFSNSRSEMNVSTLELGDSALYLCASSAQTANTEAFFGQGTRLTVV.

This chain uses TRBV29-1 with TRBJ2-3, with 8 nucleotides matching TRBD2. Germline CDR1 is SQVTM and CDR2 is ANQGSEA. V was clipped by 4 bases and J by 0 bases; unmatched bases: 3. This CDR3 contains 14 residues. As DNA, the CDR3 is TGCAGCGTTGTCCCTAGCGGGAGCACAGATACGCAGTATTTT. Protein: CSVVPSGSTDTQYF.

The chain employs TRBV9 and TRBJ2-7; a weak D match, TRBD2 (6 bases). From germline, CDR1 is SGDLS and CDR2 YYNGEE. CDR3 length equals 16 residues. V was shortened by 0 bases and J by 5 bases, with 18 bases between the two germline ends. This chain's CDR3 is CASSVGAAGSAHEQYF. The DNA of the CDR3 is TGTGCCAGCAGCGTAGGAGCGGCGGGATCCGCCCACGAGCAGTACTTC.

The V and J genes are TRBV10-1 and TRBJ2-3; maybe TRBD2 (6 bases). The germline V gene has CDR1 WNHNN and CDR2 SYGVQD (reference sequence). Trimming took off 3 bases at V and 4 bases at J, with 11 bases between the two ends. The CDR3 totals 14 residues. The CDR3 spells CASSEGGSADTQYF. The CDR3 DNA reads TGCGCCAGCAGTGAAGGAGGGAGTGCAGATACGCAGTATTTT.